The rows below give T cell receptor beta chains drawn from one sample of a study of blood T cell dynamics during melanoma immunotherapy. Only in-frame clones appear in the TCRdb table, and some are missing; sequencing was by immunoSEQ multiplex PCR. The data hold a few thousand clones, with around nine tenths observed a single time. The sequenced sample was blood, obtained from a patient treated with checkpoint blockade. The receptors stem from a human donor with melanoma. Each CDR3 is given with its conserved first and last residue. The order of the fields is D gene, J gene, V gene, clone size, CDR3 protein, CDR3 DNA. D genes are given only for firm matches. Clone size is not always given. Where it is, it says once, few, many or a class for expanded clones.

d_gene: NA
j_gene: TRBJ2-7
v_gene: TRBV11-2
abundance: NA
CDR3aa: CASSLTPAPDYEQYF
CDR3nt: TGTGCCAGCAGCTTAACCCCAGCGCCAGATTACGAGCAGTACTTC

d_gene: NA
j_gene: TRBJ1-1
v_gene: TRBV9
abundance: few
CDR3aa: CASSVGPGNTEAFF
CDR3nt: TGTGCCAGCAGCGTAGGGCCTGGGAACACTGAAGCTTTCTTT

d_gene: NA
j_gene: TRBJ2-7
v_gene: TRBV5-1
abundance: once
CDR3aa: CASSPLTESYEQYF
CDR3nt: TGCGCCAGCAGCCCCCTGACTGAATCCTACGAGCAGTACTTC

d_gene: NA
j_gene: TRBJ1-2
v_gene: TRBV29-1
abundance: NA
CDR3aa: CSVEVPGMGYGYTF
CDR3nt: TGCAGCGTTGAAGTACCAGGGATGGGCTATGGCTACACCTTC

d_gene: TRBD1
j_gene: TRBJ1-1
v_gene: TRBV11-3
abundance: NA
CDR3aa: CASSRSGTANTEAFF
CDR3nt: TGTGCCAGCAGCCGATCAGGGACAGCGAACACTGAAGCTTTCTTT

d_gene: NA
j_gene: TRBJ2-3
v_gene: TRBV7-9
abundance: NA
CDR3aa: CASSYVPDTQYF
CDR3nt: TGTGCCAGCAGCTACGTACCCGATACGCAGTATTTT

d_gene: TRBD2
j_gene: TRBJ2-7
v_gene: TRBV5-1
abundance: NA
CDR3aa: CASRGTSGNSEQYF
CDR3nt: TGCGCCAGCCGGGGGACTAGCGGGAATAGCGAGCAGTACTTC

d_gene: NA
j_gene: TRBJ2-7
v_gene: TRBV6-1
abundance: NA
CDR3aa: CASSTGTGYEQYF
CDR3nt: TGTGCCAGCAGTACAGGGACTGGCTACGAGCAGTACTTC

d_gene: TRBD1
j_gene: TRBJ2-7
v_gene: TRBV4-1
abundance: NA
CDR3aa: CASSQGRTGGEQYF
CDR3nt: TGCGCCAGCAGCCAGGGAAGGACAGGGGGCGAGCAGTACTTC

d_gene: TRBD1
j_gene: TRBJ1-2
v_gene: TRBV18
abundance: few
CDR3aa: CASSPDRGTGYTF
CDR3nt: TGTGCCAGCTCACCGGACAGGGGAACTGGCTACACCTTC

d_gene: NA
j_gene: TRBJ1-2
v_gene: TRBV5-4
abundance: NA
CDR3aa: CASSPDHRDGYTF
CDR3nt: TGTGCCAGCAGCCCGGACCACAGGGATGGCTACACCTTC

d_gene: NA
j_gene: TRBJ1-1
v_gene: TRBV28
abundance: NA
CDR3aa: CASSLSRDTEAFF
CDR3nt: TGTGCCAGCAGCCTGAGCAGGGACACTGAAGCTTTCTTT

d_gene: NA
j_gene: TRBJ1-2
v_gene: TRBV28
abundance: NA
CDR3aa: CASSGSKTPGYTF
CDR3nt: TGTGCCAGCAGTGGATCGAAAACGCCCGGCTACACCTTC

d_gene: NA
j_gene: TRBJ2-1
v_gene: TRBV7-9
abundance: NA
CDR3aa: CASSLMRGGDEQFF
CDR3nt: TGTGCCAGCAGCTTAATGAGGGGAGGTGATGAGCAGTTCTTC

d_gene: TRBD1
j_gene: TRBJ2-5
v_gene: TRBV5-4
abundance: NA
CDR3aa: CASSTSGTEETQYF
CDR3nt: TGTGCCAGCAGCACTTCCGGGACAGAAGAGACCCAGTACTTC